Presented here are 14 T cell receptor beta chains from one specimen sequenced in a study of blood T cell repertoires in COVID-19 (dated by TCRdb to 2020 to 2021). The library came from the immunoSEQ multiplex PCR assay. Held by TCRdb, this immuneACCESS table contains in-frame sequences only and omits some clones. Under half of the omission traces to an unresolved V gene where checked; the cause of the rest is unknown. Across this sample there are about 280,000 clones, with around 88% seen only once. Clones ranked in the top ten supply roughly 1.9% of the sample. Sequences were obtained from peripheral blood. These receptors were obtained from a woman in her twenties or thirties who had recovered from COVID-19.

The rearrangement joins TRBV5-6 to TRBJ2-1; D possibly corresponds to TRBD2 (6 bases). V lost 7 bases and J lost 4, with 12 bases in between. Germline V lookup: CDR1 SGHDT, CDR2 YYEEEE. CDR3 length: 13 amino acids. In DNA form, the CDR3 reads TGTGCCAGCCGCGGGACCAAATACAATGAGCAGTTCTTC. Translation gives CASRGTKYNEQFF.

This clone occurred once. The V call is TRBV2, the J call TRBJ1-1; D is perhaps TRBD1 (6 bases). Trimming shortened V by 5 bases and J by 4 bases, and 11 bases separated the two germline ends. The germline CDR1 and CDR2 sequences are SNHLY and FYNNEI. The CDR3 length is 13 residues. CDR3 in amino acids: CASSNNRATEAFF. The CDR3 nucleotides read TGTGCCAGCAGTAACAACAGGGCCACTGAAGCTTTCTTT.

This sequence joins TRBV27 and TRBJ2-7, with 10 bases matching TRBD2. V lost 6 bases to trimming and J lost 7 bases; unmatched junction nucleotides: 9. The germline gives CDR1 MNHEY, CDR2 SMNVEV (reference sequence). This CDR3 spans 14 amino acids. The CDR3 DNA reads TGTGCCAGCAGCGGGCTAGCGGGAGCCGAGGAGCAGTACTTC. It translates to CASSGLAGAEEQYF.

This chain connects TRBV7-9 to TRBJ2-2; possible D gene TRBD2, 5 bases. The V gene's germline CDR1 is SEHNR and CDR2 FQNEAQ (reference sequence). The CDR3 is 15 residues long. V lost 1 base, J lost 8 bases, and 14 bases lay in between. CDR3 coding DNA: TGTGCCAGCAGCTTAGGCAGGCCTCTAGCAGGGGAGCTGTTTTTT. Encoded protein: CASSLGRPLAGELFF.

The rearrangement joins TRBV4-1 to TRBJ2-7, with unresolved D. The V end lost 0 bases, the J end lost 6 bases, and 18 bases lay between the germline ends. Germline CDR1 MGHRA, CDR2 YSYEKL. The CDR3 consists of 16 residues. The CDR3 is CASSQDAAERWREQYF. As DNA, the CDR3 is TGCGCCAGCAGCCAAGATGCGGCGGAGAGGTGGCGCGAGCAGTACTTC.

The chain is built from TRBV7-9 and TRBJ2-3; no reliable D call. Per the germline V gene, CDR1 is SEHNR and CDR2 is FQNEAQ (reference sequence). There are 13 residues in the CDR3. Trimming took off 0 bases at V and 6 bases at J, with 7 bases between the two ends. The CDR3 region has the DNA TGTGCCAGCAGCTTAGCGCTTGGCGATACGCAGTATTTT. It specifies CASSLALGDTQYF.

The V call is TRBV28, the J call TRBJ2-7, with D maybe TRBD2 (6 bases). This CDR3 is 13 amino acids long. In germline, CDR1 is MDHEN, CDR2 SYDVKM. V shed 7 bases and J shed 0 bases, with 10 bases lying between them. The CDR3 loop is CASIGGSSYEQYF. The CDR3 DNA reads as TGTGCCAGCATTGGAGGGAGCTCCTACGAGCAGTACTTC.

The chain carries TRBV12-3 or TRBV12-4 and TRBJ2-2, with D maybe TRBD2 (7 bases). V lost 4 bases and J 6 bases, leaving 9 bases between the germline ends. The CDR3 sequence is 13 residues long. CDR3 bases: TGTGCCAGCAGTTCGGGGGGCTCCGGGGAGCTGTTTTTT. As protein: CASSSGGSGELFF.

J is TRBJ1-3 and V is TRBV2; TRBD1 matches at 7 bases. CDR3 length: 17 residues. Germline CDR1 reads SNHLY; CDR2 reads FYNNEI. With 6 bases clipped from V and 2 bases from J, the junction kept 13 bases outside the gene matches. CDR3 nucleotide sequence: TGTGCCAGCAGGAGCGGGGGGCAGGGGGGAGCTGGAAACACCATATATTTT. This encodes CASRSGGQGGAGNTIYF.

This clone was observed once. The rearrangement joins TRBV28 to TRBJ1-2; TRBD1 aligns across 7 bases. CDR3 size: 14 residues. V lost 5 bases, J lost 4 bases, and 7 bases stayed unmatched. In germline, CDR1 is MDHEN, CDR2 SYDVKM. The chain's CDR3 is CASSTPTGVYGYTF. The DNA for the CDR3 is TGTGCCAGCAGTACTCCAACAGGGGTCTATGGCTACACCTTC.

The table lists this clone with a count of one. The chain has TRBV3-1 (or the pseudogene TRBV3-2) and TRBJ2-2; tentative D call: TRBD1 (6 bases). The CDR3 is 18 residues long. Trimming removed 7 bases from V and 1 base from J, with 22 bases in between. CDR1 is LGHDT and CDR2 is YNNKEL in the germline V gene (reference sequence). The CDR3 region has the DNA TGTGCCAGCACCCCCTCAGGGGCCATCCCCTTGAACACCGGGGAGCTGTTTTTT. Residues: CASTPSGAIPLNTGELFF.

The chain combines TRBV27 with TRBJ2-5; 7 bases agree with TRBD2. The germline V gene has CDR1 MNHEY and CDR2 SMNVEV (reference sequence). The CDR3 runs 15 residues. Trimming took 1 base from V and 0 from J; bases not matched to a gene: 2. The CDR3 DNA is TGTGCCAGCAGTTTATGGGGGGGGTACCAAGAGACCCAGTACTTC. Protein sequence: CASSLWGGYQETQYF.

V usage is TRBV2 and J usage is TRBJ2-5; 8 nucleotides line up with TRBD1. CDR1 and CDR2 from the germline V gene are SNHLY and FYNNEI. The CDR3 has 15 residues. After removal of 4 bases from V and 1 base from J, the junction contained 5 bases not matched to a gene. CDR3 protein: CASSGETGAQETQYF. The CDR3 DNA is TGTGCCAGCAGTGGAGAGACAGGGGCCCAAGAGACCCAGTACTTC.

The chain joins TRBV5-8 to TRBJ2-7; D is unclear. V was trimmed by 1 base and J by 2 bases, leaving 10 bases between them. This CDR3 is built from 14 residues. Germline lookup yields CDR1 SGHTS and CDR2 YDEGEE. CDR3 bases: TGTGCCAGCAGCTTGCGCAGGTACCCCTACGAGCAGTACTTC. Its protein is CASSLRRYPYEQYF.